The entry that follows covers one T cell receptor beta chain sequence. CDR3 length: 15 amino acids. Trimming took off 6 bases at V and 7 bases at J, with 19 bases between the two ends. CDR1 and CDR2 from the germline V gene are MNHEY and SVGAGI. The data were obtained in a study of T cell changes during pregnancy in multiple sclerosis. Profiled with immunoSEQ multiplex PCR; TCRdb holds only in-frame clones, not every one. The data hold about 44,000 clones, with roughly 92% observed a single time. Sequenced: peripheral blood. J is TRBJ1-5 and V is TRBV6-5; D might be TRBD1 (5 bases). The TCR originated in a female donor with multiple sclerosis, enrolled in a pregnancy study. Here the CDR3 reads CASSKKGPQLQPQHF. CDR3 DNA: TGTGCCAGCAGCAAAAAGGGGCCCCAACTCCAGCCCCAGCATTTT.